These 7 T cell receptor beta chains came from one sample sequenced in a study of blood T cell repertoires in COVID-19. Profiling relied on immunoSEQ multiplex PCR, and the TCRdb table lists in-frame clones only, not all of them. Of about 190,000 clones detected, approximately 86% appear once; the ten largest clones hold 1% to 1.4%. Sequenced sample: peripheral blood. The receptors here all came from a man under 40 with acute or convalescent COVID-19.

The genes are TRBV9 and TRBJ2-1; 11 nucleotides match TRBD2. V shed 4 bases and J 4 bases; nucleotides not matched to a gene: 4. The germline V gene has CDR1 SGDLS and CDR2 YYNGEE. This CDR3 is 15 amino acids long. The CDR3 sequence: CASSSRLAGYNEQFF. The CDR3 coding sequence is TGTGCCAGCAGCTCCCGACTAGCGGGGTACAATGAGCAGTTCTTC.

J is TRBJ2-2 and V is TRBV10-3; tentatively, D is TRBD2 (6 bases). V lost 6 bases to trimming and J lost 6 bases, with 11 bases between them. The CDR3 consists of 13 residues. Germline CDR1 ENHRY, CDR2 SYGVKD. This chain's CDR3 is CAISFTSPGELFF. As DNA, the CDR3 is TGTGCCATCAGCTTTACTAGCCCCGGGGAGCTGTTTTTT.

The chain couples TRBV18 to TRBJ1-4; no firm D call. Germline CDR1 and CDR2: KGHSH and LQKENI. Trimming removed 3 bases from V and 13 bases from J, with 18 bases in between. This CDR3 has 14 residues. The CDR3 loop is CASSPDHEAAGLFF. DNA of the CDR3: TGTGCCAGCTCACCTGACCACGAGGCTGCGGGACTGTTTTTT.

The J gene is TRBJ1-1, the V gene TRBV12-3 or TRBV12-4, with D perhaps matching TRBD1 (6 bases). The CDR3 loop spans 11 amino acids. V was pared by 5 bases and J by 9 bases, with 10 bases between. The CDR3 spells CASSGGAKAFF. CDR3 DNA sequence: TGTGCCAGCAGTGGGGGGGCGAAAGCTTTCTTT.

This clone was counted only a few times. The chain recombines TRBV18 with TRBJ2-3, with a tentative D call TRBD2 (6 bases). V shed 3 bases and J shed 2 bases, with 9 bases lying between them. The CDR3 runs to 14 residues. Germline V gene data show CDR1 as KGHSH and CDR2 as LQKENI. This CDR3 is CASSPIAATDTQYF. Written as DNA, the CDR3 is TGTGCCAGCTCACCCATAGCGGCCACAGATACGCAGTATTTT.

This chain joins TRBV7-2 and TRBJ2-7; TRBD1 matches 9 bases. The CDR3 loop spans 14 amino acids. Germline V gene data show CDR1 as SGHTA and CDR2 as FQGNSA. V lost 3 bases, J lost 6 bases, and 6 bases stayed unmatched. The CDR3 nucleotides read TGTGCCAGCAGCTTGGGACAGGGAGGGTTCGAGCAGTACTTC. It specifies CASSLGQGGFEQYF.

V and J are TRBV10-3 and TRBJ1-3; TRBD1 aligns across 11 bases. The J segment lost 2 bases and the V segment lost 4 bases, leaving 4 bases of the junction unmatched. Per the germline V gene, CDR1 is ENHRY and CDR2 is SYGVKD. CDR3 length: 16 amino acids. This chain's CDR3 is CAISGTGGMAGNTIYF. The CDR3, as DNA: TGTGCCATCAGTGGGACAGGGGGCATGGCTGGAAACACCATATATTTT.